These T cell receptor beta chains were read from a single sample in a study of cytomegalovirus exposure and HLA in healthy donors. Clones were read by immunoSEQ multiplex PCR, and TCRdb kept only the in-frame ones, dropping some. The table records around 99,000 clones, around four fifths of them present only once. Material: PBMCs. These TCRs come from a middle-aged man in good health and CMV-seropositive. Each CDR3 is given with its conserved first and last residue. The D gene is left open where the match is weak. Clone sizes are given selectively: once, few, many, or a class where the clone is expanded.

D	V	size	J	DNA	CDR3
NA	TRBV4-1	NA	TRBJ1-1	TGCGCCAGCAGCCAAGATCGTAGTCAGGCGCGCACTGAAGCTTTCTTT	CASSQDRSQARTEAFF
NA	TRBV5-5	NA	TRBJ1-1	TGTGCCAGCAGCTTACTGAGACAGGACCGGGGAGCTTTCTTT	CASSLLRQDRGAFF
TRBD1	TRBV29-1	NA	TRBJ1-5	TGCAGCGTGTCAACAGGGGGCAATCAGCCCCAGAATTTT	CSVSTGGNQPQNF
NA	TRBV5-1	NA	TRBJ2-7	TGCGCCAGCAGCTTGGCCAGCTCCTACGAGCAGTACTTC	CASSLASSYEQYF
NA	TRBV5-4	NA	TRBJ1-4	TGTGCCAGCAGCTCTACGGGACAAAGTAATGAAAAACTGTTTTTT	CASSSTGQSNEKLFF
TRBD2	TRBV27	few	TRBJ2-5	TGTGCCAGCAGTTTAAACTTACTAGCGGGGGGGACCGAGACCCAGTACTTC	CASSLNLLAGGTETQYF
NA	TRBV9	NA	TRBJ2-1	TGTGCCAGCACCGAGATATTAGAGGGGGTCGGTGAGCAGTTCTTC	CASTEILEGVGEQFF
TRBD1	TRBV4-3	NA	TRBJ1-2	TGCGCCAGCAGCCAGGGGGGACAGGGCGGCTACACCTTC	CASSQGGQGGYTF
TRBD1	TRBV13	NA	TRBJ1-4	TGTGCCAGCAGGCAGGGGGCTCGCGAAAAACTGTTTTTT	CASRQGAREKLFF
NA	TRBV20-1	NA	TRBJ2-5	TGCAGTGCTAGTAGAGGGACCCAGTACTTC	CSASRGTQYF
NA	TRBV11-2	NA	TRBJ2-7	TGTGCCAGCAGCTCTCAGGGTTCCCGAACCTACGAGCAGTACTTC	CASSSQGSRTYEQYF
TRBD2	TRBV7-2	NA	TRBJ2-7	TGTGCCAGCAGCTTAGCGCGACTAGCGGTCTACGAGCAGTACTTC	CASSLARLAVYEQYF
TRBD1	TRBV5-8	NA	TRBJ1-2	TGTGCCAGCAGCTGGACAGGTGTCTTTGGCTACACCTTC	CASSWTGVFGYTF
NA	TRBV5-1	few	TRBJ2-7	TGCGCCAGCAGCCCAAATTTCGGGGGCTCCTACGAGCAGTACTTC	CASSPNFGGSYEQYF
NA	TRBV7-9	NA	TRBJ1-1	TGTGCCAGCAGACTGGGGGCGGGCCGTGAAGCTTTCTTT	CASRLGAGREAFF
NA	TRBV30	NA	TRBJ2-6	TGTGCCTGGAGTCGTGTGCACGGCTCTGGGGCCAACGTCCTGACTTTC	CAWSRVHGSGANVLTF
TRBD2	TRBV5-1	once	TRBJ2-3	TGCGCCAGCAGCTCCTCTTTGACTAGCGGGGGGGCAGATACGCAGTATTTT	CASSSSLTSGGADTQYF
NA	TRBV7-3	few	TRBJ1-1	TGTGCCAGCAGCCCACAGGGTCAAAGTGAAGCTTTCTTT	CASSPQGQSEAFF
NA	TRBV30	NA	TRBJ1-5	TGTGCTCTTGAGGCGGGGGGCAAGGGTCAGCCCCAGCATTTT	CALEAGGKGQPQHF
TRBD2	TRBV7-8	once	TRBJ2-7	TGTGCCAGCAGCTTGGCAACTGTCAGCGGGGGGGGCAGCTCCTACGAGCAGTACTTC	CASSLATVSGGGSSYEQYF
NA	TRBV4-1	few	TRBJ2-5	TGCGCCAGCAGCCAAACTGGACGGGGTTCAGAGACCCAGTACTTC	CASSQTGRGSETQYF
TRBD1	TRBV5-1	NA	TRBJ1-1	TGCGCCAGCAGAGCCGGGACAGGGGAATTGGCTGAAGCTTTCTTT	CASRAGTGELAEAFF
TRBD2	TRBV4-2	few	TRBJ2-1	TGTGCCAGCAGCCAAGCCGGGACTAGCGCTGGTGAGCAGTTCTTC	CASSQAGTSAGEQFF
TRBD1	TRBV7-2	NA	TRBJ1-6	TGTGCCAGCAGCCTACAGGGGGTATCGTATTCACCCCTCCACTTT	CASSLQGVSYSPLHF
TRBD2	TRBV6-4	NA	TRBJ2-3	TGTGCCAGCAGTGACGCGGGGGGCGGCGCAGATACGCAGTATTTT	CASSDAGGGADTQYF
TRBD2	TRBV9	few	TRBJ2-7	TGTGCCAGCAGCCCCCGGGACTACTCCTACGAGCAGTACTTC	CASSPRDYSYEQYF
TRBD2	TRBV13	NA	TRBJ2-1	TGTGCCAGCAGCCCTCCGCCTGCTAGCGGGGGTCAGTACAATGAGCAGTTCTTC	CASSPPPASGGQYNEQFF
TRBD2	TRBV18	NA	TRBJ2-1	TGTGCCAGCTCACCACCGCGCGGGGGTAGCTCCTACAATGAGCAGTTCTTC	CASSPPRGGSSYNEQFF
NA	TRBV30	NA	TRBJ1-5	TGTGCCTGGAGTTCTACAGCCAGCAATCAGCCCCAGCATTTT	CAWSSTASNQPQHF
NA	TRBV4-3	few	TRBJ1-4	TGCGCCAGCAGCCCTTTCGGGGGTGACGAAAAACTGTTTTTT	CASSPFGGDEKLFF
TRBD1	TRBV6-5	NA	TRBJ1-2	TGTGCCAGCAGTCGTCCCGGGACAGGGGACTACACCTTC	CASSRPGTGDYTF
TRBD1	TRBV7-2	NA	TRBJ2-7	TGTGCCAGCAGCTTCGCCGGGACAGGGGGCTACGAGCAGTACTTC	CASSFAGTGGYEQYF
TRBD1	TRBV7-2	few	TRBJ2-2	TGTGCCAGCAGCCCCGGACAGGGGGTAAGCGGGGAGCTGTTTTTT	CASSPGQGVSGELFF
TRBD1	TRBV6-5	NA	TRBJ1-5	TGTGCCAGCAAGGGGAGACAGGGCAGTCAGCCCCAGCATTTT	CASKGRQGSQPQHF
NA	TRBV7-3	NA	TRBJ1-2	TGTGCCAGCAGCCCCCGGCGGGGGGGGAATGGCTACACCTTC	CASSPRRGGNGYTF
NA	TRBV11-2	NA	TRBJ2-3	TGTGCCAGCAGCTCGGAGGTCACAGATACGCAGTATTTT	CASSSEVTDTQYF
TRBD2	TRBV30	few	TRBJ2-7	TGTGCCTGGAGTGTATCGGGGGGGGCCTACGAGCAGTACTTC	CAWSVSGGAYEQYF
TRBD2	TRBV5-1	NA	TRBJ2-1	TGCGCCAGCAGCCTAACCAGCGGGACTCGTGGGTCCAATGAGCAGTTCTTC	CASSLTSGTRGSNEQFF
NA	TRBV6-5	NA	TRBJ2-7	TGTGCCAGCAGTCTTAGGAGCTCCTACGAGCAGTACTTC	CASSLRSSYEQYF
NA	TRBV5-4	NA	TRBJ1-1	TGTGCCAGCAGTGGGGGGGAGGGGACTGAAGCTTTCTTT	CASSGGEGTEAFF
NA	TRBV5-1	NA	TRBJ2-6	TGCGCCAGCAGCTTGGCCCTCCCTGGGGCCAACGTCCTGACTTTC	CASSLALPGANVLTF
TRBD1	TRBV10-3	NA	TRBJ1-1	TGTGCCGCAGGGGACAGGACCCGGAACACTGAAGCTTTCTTT	CAAGDRTRNTEAFF
NA	TRBV5-1	NA	TRBJ1-5	TGCGCCAGCAGCTGGGGAGAAAATCAGCCCCAGCATTTT	CASSWGENQPQHF
TRBD1	TRBV7-2	once	TRBJ2-5	TGTGCCAGCAGCTTAAGGACAGGACAAGAGACCCAGTACTTC	CASSLRTGQETQYF
TRBD1	TRBV4-1	NA	TRBJ1-6	TGCGCCAGCAGCCACCCCGGACAGGCTAATTCACCCCTCCACTTT	CASSHPGQANSPLHF
TRBD2	TRBV10-3	NA	TRBJ2-1	TGTGCCATCAGTGAGTCGCGAGCCAGCGGGGACTACAATGAGCAGTTCTTC	CAISESRASGDYNEQFF
NA	TRBV7-2	NA	TRBJ1-6	TGTGCCAGCAGCTTCCCAGGAAATTCACCCCTCCACTTT	CASSFPGNSPLHF
NA	TRBV7-7	NA	TRBJ1-1	TGTGCCAGCAGCTTTAGCCTGAACACTGAAGCTTTCTTT	CASSFSLNTEAFF
TRBD1	TRBV28	NA	TRBJ2-3	TGTGCCAGCACCGAGACAGGGCCCACAGATACGCAGTATTTT	CASTETGPTDTQYF
TRBD2	TRBV2	NA	TRBJ2-1	TGTGCCAGCAGCACTAGCGGGGGGGCCGGTGAGCAGTTCTTC	CASSTSGGAGEQFF